Listed here are 25 T cell receptor beta chains from one sample, sequenced in a study of vaccination and CD4 T cells after COVID-19. Treatment given: roughly nine-day PBMC culture with coronavirus spike peptide pools or control peptides (ViraFEST assay). What these receptors recognize is not known. Cultured CD4+ T cell DNA underwent sequencing with the Oncomine TCR Beta short-read assay. Each CDR3 protein gets one entry after TCRdb re-called the PCR reads with MiXCR. The sample gives 8,500 to 10,000 distinct CDR3 sequences, 60% to 80% of which show up once; less than 40% is in the top ten. Sequencing was performed on CD4+ T cells from blood, cultured in vitro. These receptors were taken from a human donor who had recovered from COVID-19.

Here the CDR3 DNA reads TGCGCCAGCAGCTCGGGACGGATAAACACTGAAGCTTTCTTT. The encoded protein is CASSSGRINTEAFF. The V gene is TRBV10-1, the J gene TRBJ1-1, with TRBD1 as a possible D gene (5 bases). The CDR3 is 14 amino acids. V was pared by 6 bases and J by 2 bases, with 13 bases between. Germline assignment: CDR1 WNHNN and CDR2 SYGVQD (reference sequence).

This clonotype was observed a few times. The CDR3 DNA is TGTGCCAGCAGCTCGCGTACCGGGGAGCTGTTTTTT. Protein: CASSSRTGELFF. V usage is TRBV11-3 and J usage is TRBJ2-2; D remains ambiguous. The CDR3 has 12 residues. CDR1 SGHNT and CDR2 YENEEA come from the germline V gene. V was pared by 4 bases and J by 5 bases, with 5 bases between.

The chain combines TRBV6-2 or TRBV6-3 with TRBJ2-4; TRBD1 agrees at 9 bases. The V and J ends lost 6 bases and 1 base, in that order; junction bases with no gene match: 7. This CDR3 has 16 residues. Per germline, CDR1 MNHEY and CDR2 SVGEGT. The CDR3 loop reads CASRPTGGMAKNIQYF. In DNA, the CDR3 is TGTGCCAGCAGGCCGACAGGGGGAATGGCCAAAAACATTCAGTACTTC.

The rearrangement uses TRBV27 and TRBJ1-2, with no clear D. This CDR3 comprises 13 residues. Trimming removed 3 bases from V and 0 bases from J, with 5 bases in between. CDR1 is MNHEY, CDR2 SMNVEV, per germline (reference sequence). The CDR3 DNA reads as TGTGCCAGCAGTTTCTCCGCTAACTATGGCTACACCTTC. This encodes CASSFSANYGYTF.

The J gene is TRBJ1-2, the V gene TRBV18, with D maybe TRBD1 (5 bases). Germline V lookup: CDR1 KGHSH, CDR2 LQKENI. CDR3 size: 13 residues. V lost 4 bases and J lost 8, with 14 bases in between. The CDR3 DNA reads TGTGCCAGCTCACAGGGGAATCGCGGGGGCTACACCTTC. This gives the protein CASSQGNRGGYTF.

This clonotype was found a few times. The chain links TRBV4-1 to TRBJ1-2, with D hard to call. V lost 4 bases and J 7 bases, leaving 16 bases between the germline ends. The CDR3 extends over 14 amino acids. Germline values: CDR1 MGHRA, CDR2 YSYEKL. The CDR3 region has the DNA TGCGCCAGCAGCCGACCCGGGAGTAGTAGTGGCTACACCTTC. It codes for CASSRPGSSSGYTF.

The chain couples TRBV6-2 or TRBV6-3 to TRBJ1-1; D gene uncertain. V was pared by 0 bases and J by 9 bases, with 5 bases between. Germline values: CDR1 MNHEY, CDR2 SVGEGT. The CDR3 sequence is 11 residues long. CDR3 sequence reads: CASSYSSQAFF. The CDR3 DNA reads as TGTGCCAGCAGTTACTCGTCTCAAGCTTTCTTT.

J is TRBJ2-7 and V is TRBV7-2, with TRBD2 identical over 12 bases. Trimming at V came to 8 bases and at J to 2 bases, leaving 7 bases not matched to a gene. Looked up from germline, CDR1 is SGHTA and CDR2 is FQGNSA. The length of the CDR3 is 15 residues. The CDR3 region has the DNA TGTGCCAGCTGTAGCCTAGCGGGGGGGACCTACGAGCAGTACTTC. This codes for CASCSLAGGTYEQYF.

V usage is TRBV6-5 and J usage is TRBJ1-5; D remains ambiguous. The CDR3 totals 15 residues. Germline V gene lookup returns CDR1 MNHEY and CDR2 SVGAGI. The V and J ends lost 0 bases and 5 bases respectively, with 11 bases between them. CDR3 protein: CASSYSNGLDQPQHF. CDR3 DNA sequence: TGTGCCAGCAGTTACTCGAACGGGTTGGATCAGCCCCAGCATTTT.

There are a few counts of this clonotype. The rearrangement links TRBV5-5 to TRBJ2-3; tentative D call: TRBD2 (6 bases). CDR1 is SGHKS, CDR2 YYEKEE, per germline (reference sequence). This CDR3 has 15 amino acids. V lost 5 bases, J lost 4 bases, and 17 bases lay in between. CDR3 sequence reads: CASRAGGRKADTQYF. CDR3 in DNA: TGTGCCAGCAGAGCCGGTGGGAGGAAGGCAGATACGCAGTATTTT.

This clonotype was counted a few times. V and J are TRBV6-1 and TRBJ2-2, with D possibly being TRBD1 (5 bases). Germline lookup yields CDR1 MNHNS and CDR2 SASEGT. The CDR3 consists of 15 residues. V gave up 6 bases and J gave up 4 bases, with 15 bases separating them. The CDR3 DNA is TGTGCCAGCAGCGCCGGACACTGGGGCACCGGGGAGCTGTTTTTT. Amino acids: CASSAGHWGTGELFF.

The rearrangement joins TRBV7-3 to TRBJ1-1; no reliable D call. This CDR3 is 14 amino acids long. Trimming cost V 1 base and J 1 base, with 7 bases left between them. Germline assignment: CDR1 SGHTA and CDR2 FQGTGA. CDR3 protein: CASSLRVGNTEAFF. CDR3 nucleotide sequence: TGTGCCAGCAGCTTAAGGGTGGGGAACACTGAAGCTTTCTTT.

In this sample, this clonotype turned up a few times. CDR3 DNA sequence: TGCAGTGCTAGAGTAACATCCGGGACAGGGGTAGGTCAGCCCCAGCATTTT. Its protein is CSARVTSGTGVGQPQHF. The chain joins TRBV20-1 to TRBJ1-5; 10 positions agree with TRBD1. Germline CDR1 DFQATT, CDR2 SNEGSKA (reference sequence). J gave up 6 bases and V 1 base, and 12 bases lay outside the gene matches. The CDR3 totals 17 residues.

V is TRBV24-1 and J is TRBJ1-5, with TRBD1 identical over 8 bases. The CDR3 runs to 15 residues. Germline lookup yields CDR1 KGHDR and CDR2 SFDVKD. V dropped 6 bases and J dropped 1; count of bases not matched to a gene: 4. CDR3 nucleotide sequence: TGTGCCACCAGTACTACAGGGGGAAGCAATCAGCCCCAGCATTTT. Translating it yields CATSTTGGSNQPQHF.

This clonotype showed up just once. The rearrangement links TRBV19 to TRBJ1-2, with D unclear. Deletions cut 0 bases from V and 4 bases from J, with 9 bases between. The CDR3 is 14 residues long. Germline V CDR1 and CDR2: LNHDA, SQIVND (reference sequence). The CDR3 DNA sequence: TGTGCCAGTAGTATAGACGTGACAACCTATGGCTACACCTTC. Its translation is CASSIDVTTYGYTF.

The chain combines TRBV20-1 with TRBJ1-2; no clear D. Trimming stripped 3 bases from V and 6 bases from J, with 14 bases between. Germline CDR1 reads DFQATT; CDR2 reads SNEGSKA (reference sequence). The CDR3 totals 13 residues. The CDR3 loop reads CSARGGGSHGYTF. CDR3 nucleotides: TGCAGTGCTAGGGGCGGCGGGTCACATGGCTACACCTTC.

This sequence joins TRBV7-9 and TRBJ2-3; TRBD2 is a possible D gene (7 bases). In germline, CDR1 is SEHNR, CDR2 FQNEAQ (reference sequence). The germline V and J ends were trimmed by 8 bases and 3 bases, with 15 bases remaining between them. The CDR3 contains 14 residues. The CDR3 DNA sequence: TGTGCCAGCGCTAGAAGGGGGGGAACAGATACGCAGTATTTT. This sequence encodes CASARRGGTDTQYF.

This clonotype showed up just a few times. The gene calls are TRBV27 and TRBJ2-7; D is undetermined. The V and J ends lost 0 bases and 3 bases respectively, with 0 bases between them. Per the germline V gene, CDR1 is MNHEY and CDR2 is SMNVEV (reference sequence). The CDR3 sequence is 11 residues long. The CDR3 sequence is CASSLSYEQYF. The CDR3 nucleotides read TGTGCCAGCAGTTTATCCTACGAGCAGTACTTC.

The rearrangement links TRBV2 to TRBJ2-7; possible D gene TRBD2, 5 bases. CDR1 is SNHLY and CDR2 is FYNNEI in the germline V gene. There are 14 residues in the CDR3. The V gene lost 7 bases and the J gene lost 0 bases, with 13 bases spanning the gap. The chain's CDR3 is CASTMPGGSYEQYF. DNA for the CDR3: TGTGCCAGCACGATGCCAGGAGGCTCCTACGAGCAGTACTTC.

The rearrangement joins TRBV19 to TRBJ1-6, with 11 bases that match TRBD1. Germline values: CDR1 LNHDA, CDR2 SQIVND (reference sequence). The junction had 6 bases not matched to a gene; V was cut back by 6 bases and J by 11 bases. The CDR3 spans 14 residues. The CDR3 coding sequence is TGTGCCAGTAGAGAAGGACAGGGGGCGGCACCCCTCCACTTT. This sequence encodes CASREGQGAAPLHF.

The chain uses TRBV6-1 and TRBJ1-2; D is perhaps TRBD1 (5 bases). The V end was cut by 6 bases, the J end by 0 bases, with 17 bases between. This CDR3 has 16 amino acids. CDR1 MNHNS and CDR2 SASEGT come from the germline V gene. Here the CDR3 reads CASRGWGWDANYGYTF. In nucleotides, the CDR3 is TGTGCCAGCAGGGGGTGGGGTTGGGACGCTAACTATGGCTACACCTTC.

A few counts support this clonotype. The chain couples TRBV20-1 to TRBJ1-1; D not certain. V was cut by 5 bases and J by 5 bases, with 18 bases left in between. The germline V gene has CDR1 DFQATT and CDR2 SNEGSKA (reference sequence). This CDR3 is built from 14 residues. The CDR3 nucleotides read TGCAGTGCTGCTCTGACTAACCCAAGAACTGAAGCTTTCTTT. Translating it yields CSAALTNPRTEAFF.

This clonotype has a handful of counts. The V gene is TRBV21-1, the J gene TRBJ1-5; the table's D call, TRBD1, was not checked against the DNA. TRBV21-1 has pseudogene status. This CDR3 has 15 residues. CDR3 protein: CASSQRRTEDQPQHF. DNA for the CDR3: TGTGCCAGCAGCCAAAGACGGACAGAAGATCAGCCCCAGCATTTT.

The chain uses TRBV7-2 and TRBJ2-1, with 8 bases aligning to TRBD2. V trimming: 3 bases; J trimming: 6 bases; junction bases outside the gene matches: 1. CDR3 length: 13 residues. The germline gives CDR1 SGHTA, CDR2 FQGNSA. The CDR3 here is CASSFGRANEQFF. The CDR3 DNA sequence: TGTGCCAGCAGCTTCGGGAGGGCCAATGAGCAGTTCTTC.

The gene calls are TRBV10-2 and TRBJ1-5; possibly TRBD1 for D (6 bases). The CDR3 extends over 17 amino acids. The germline gives CDR1 WSHSY, CDR2 SAAADI. Trimming pared 0 bases from V and 3 bases from J, leaving 15 bases between. In nucleotides, the CDR3 is TGCGCCAGCAGTGAGTCGGGGGACACGGGCCCCAATCAGCCCCAGCATTTT. Protein sequence: CASSESGDTGPNQPQHF.